This T cell receptor (beta chain) was documented in a study of tumor and adjacent non-tumor tissue in lung cancer. This sample's RNA came from whole unsorted tissue. This non-tumor lung sample came from over 3 cm beyond the tumor edge. Three rounds of nested PCR, following a modified ARM-PCR protocol, produced the TCRbeta library. From the multiplex PCR reads, TCRdb called clonotypes with MiXCR, one entry per CDR3 protein. There are under 85,000 distinct CDR3 sequences in the sample; more than 65% occur only once, and under 50% lies in the top ten. Sequencing was performed on distant non-tumor lung tissue. This clonotype originated in a man between 65 and 85 years old with non-small cell lung cancer.

The CDR3 loop reads CSAARQGITGELFF. CDR3 in DNA: TGCAGCGCTGCCAGGCAGGGGATCACAGGGGAGCTGTTTTTT. This sequence joins TRBV29-1 and TRBJ2-2; D perhaps matches TRBD1 (6 bases). The CDR3 has 14 residues. The germline V gene encodes CDR1 SQVTM and CDR2 ANQGSEA. V was trimmed by 7 bases and J by 8 bases, leaving 20 bases between them.